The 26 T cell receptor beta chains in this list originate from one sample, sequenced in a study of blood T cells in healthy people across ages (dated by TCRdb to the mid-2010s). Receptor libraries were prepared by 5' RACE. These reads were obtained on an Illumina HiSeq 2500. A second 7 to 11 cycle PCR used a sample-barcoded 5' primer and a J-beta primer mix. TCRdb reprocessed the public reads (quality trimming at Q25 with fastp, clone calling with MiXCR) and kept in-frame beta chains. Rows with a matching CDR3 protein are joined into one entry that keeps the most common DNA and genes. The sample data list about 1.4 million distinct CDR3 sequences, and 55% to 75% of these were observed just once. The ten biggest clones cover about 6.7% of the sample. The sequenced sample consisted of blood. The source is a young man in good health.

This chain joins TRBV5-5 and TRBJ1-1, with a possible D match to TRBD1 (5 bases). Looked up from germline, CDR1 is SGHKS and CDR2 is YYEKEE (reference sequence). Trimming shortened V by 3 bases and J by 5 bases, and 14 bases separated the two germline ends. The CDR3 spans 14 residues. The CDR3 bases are TGTGCCAGCAGCTACCAGGGCGGATGGACTGAAGCTTTCTTT. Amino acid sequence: CASSYQGGWTEAFF.

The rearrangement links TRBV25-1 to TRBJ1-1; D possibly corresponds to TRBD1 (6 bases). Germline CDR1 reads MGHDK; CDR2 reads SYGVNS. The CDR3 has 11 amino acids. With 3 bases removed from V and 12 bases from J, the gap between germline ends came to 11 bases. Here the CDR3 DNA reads TGTGCCAGCAGTGACCAAGGGGGATCTTTCTTT. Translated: CASSDQGGSFF.

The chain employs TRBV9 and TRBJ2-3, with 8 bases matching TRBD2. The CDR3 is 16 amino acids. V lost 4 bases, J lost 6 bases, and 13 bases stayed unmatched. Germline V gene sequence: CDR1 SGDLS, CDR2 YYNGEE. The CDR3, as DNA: TGTGCCAGCAGCCCTCCCGGGACTAGTATTGCTGATACGCAGTATTTT. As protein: CASSPPGTSIADTQYF.

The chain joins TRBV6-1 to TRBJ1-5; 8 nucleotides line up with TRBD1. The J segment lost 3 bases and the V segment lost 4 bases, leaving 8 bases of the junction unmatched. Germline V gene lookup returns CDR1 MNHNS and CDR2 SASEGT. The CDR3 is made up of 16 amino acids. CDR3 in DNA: TGTGCCAGCAGTGTAACGTGGACAGGGAACAATCAGCCCCAGCATTTT. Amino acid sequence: CASSVTWTGNNQPQHF.

The CDR3, as DNA: TGTGCCAGCAGTTACGCGGGTCTACCTAATGAGCAGTTCTTC. The encoded protein is CASSYAGLPNEQFF. The chain combines TRBV6-5 with TRBJ2-1; possibly TRBD2 for D (5 bases). Germline lookup yields CDR1 MNHEY and CDR2 SVGAGI. The CDR3 is 14 residues long. The germline V and J ends were trimmed by 2 bases and 7 bases, with 12 bases remaining between them.

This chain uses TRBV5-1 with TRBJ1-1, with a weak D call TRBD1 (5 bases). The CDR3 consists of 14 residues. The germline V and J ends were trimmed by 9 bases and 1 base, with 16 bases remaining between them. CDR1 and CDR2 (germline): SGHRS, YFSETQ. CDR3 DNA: TGCGCCACTTCGACAGCGGGGGGGAACACTGAAGCTTTCTTT. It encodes CATSTAGGNTEAFF.

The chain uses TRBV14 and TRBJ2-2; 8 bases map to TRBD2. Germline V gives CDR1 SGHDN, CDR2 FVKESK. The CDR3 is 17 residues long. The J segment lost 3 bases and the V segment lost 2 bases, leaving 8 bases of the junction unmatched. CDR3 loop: CASSQPPGLDYTGELFF. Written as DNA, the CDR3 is TGTGCCAGCAGCCAACCTCCGGGACTAGACTACACCGGGGAGCTGTTTTTT.

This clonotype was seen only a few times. CDR3 nucleotide sequence: TGCAGTGCTGTTCAACTCAGGGGACAGCAGTACTTC. It specifies CSAVQLRGQQYF. The chain couples TRBV20-1 to TRBJ2-4, with 7 bases fitting TRBD1. This CDR3 is built from 12 residues. Germline V gene lookup returns CDR1 DFQATT and CDR2 SNEGSKA (reference sequence). The V gene end was trimmed by 5 bases and the J gene end by 13 bases; junction bases not matched to a gene: 11.

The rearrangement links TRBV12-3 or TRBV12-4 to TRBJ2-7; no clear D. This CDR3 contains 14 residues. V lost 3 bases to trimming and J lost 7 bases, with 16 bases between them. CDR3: CASSFDPRQPEQYF. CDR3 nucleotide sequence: TGTGCCAGCAGTTTTGATCCGCGGCAGCCTGAGCAGTACTTC.

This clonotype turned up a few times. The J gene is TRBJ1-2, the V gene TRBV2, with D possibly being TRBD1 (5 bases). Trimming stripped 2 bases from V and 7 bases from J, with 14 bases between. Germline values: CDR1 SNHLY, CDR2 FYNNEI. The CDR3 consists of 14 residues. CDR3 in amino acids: CASSESRGPGGYTF. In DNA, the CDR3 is TGTGCCAGCAGTGAATCTAGGGGTCCGGGTGGCTACACCTTC.

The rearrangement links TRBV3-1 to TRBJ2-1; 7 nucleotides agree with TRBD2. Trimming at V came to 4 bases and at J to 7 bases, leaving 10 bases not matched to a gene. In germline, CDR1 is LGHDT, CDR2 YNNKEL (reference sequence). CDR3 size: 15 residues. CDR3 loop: CASSRPGLGFNEQFF. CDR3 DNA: TGTGCCAGCAGCCGACCCGGACTAGGGTTTAATGAGCAGTTCTTC.

The CDR3, as DNA: TGCAGTGCTAGAGATCGGGCTAGCGGGGCCCTTAGCTCCTACGAGCAGTACTTC. This sequence encodes CSARDRASGALSSYEQYF. This chain connects TRBV20-1 to TRBJ2-7; 9 bases match TRBD2. CDR1 is DFQATT and CDR2 is SNEGSKA in the germline V gene (reference sequence). V dropped 0 bases and J dropped 0; count of bases not matched to a gene: 12. CDR3 size: 18 residues.

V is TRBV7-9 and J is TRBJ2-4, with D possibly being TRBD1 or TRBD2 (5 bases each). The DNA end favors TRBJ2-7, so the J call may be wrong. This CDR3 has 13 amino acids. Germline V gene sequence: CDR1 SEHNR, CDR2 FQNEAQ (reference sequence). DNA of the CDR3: TGTGCCAGCAGCTTGTCGGCAGGGACCGAGCAGTACTTC. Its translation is CASSLSAGTEQYF.

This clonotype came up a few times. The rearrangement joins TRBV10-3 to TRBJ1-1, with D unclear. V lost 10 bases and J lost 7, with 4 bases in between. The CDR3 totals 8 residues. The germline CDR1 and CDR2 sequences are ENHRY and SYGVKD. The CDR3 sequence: CARDEAFF. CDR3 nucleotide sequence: TGTGCCAGGGATGAAGCTTTCTTT.

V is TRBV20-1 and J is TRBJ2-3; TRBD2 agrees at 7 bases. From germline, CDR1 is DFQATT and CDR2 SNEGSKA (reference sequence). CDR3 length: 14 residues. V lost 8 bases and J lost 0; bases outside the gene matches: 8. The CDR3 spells CSPKLATSTDTQYF. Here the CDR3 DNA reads TGCAGTCCTAAACTAGCGACAAGCACAGATACGCAGTATTTT.

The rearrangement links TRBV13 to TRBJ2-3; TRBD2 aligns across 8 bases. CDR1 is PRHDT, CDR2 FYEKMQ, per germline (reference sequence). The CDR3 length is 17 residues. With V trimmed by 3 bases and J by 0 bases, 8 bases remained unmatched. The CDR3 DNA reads TGTGCCAGCAGCTTCAGAACTAGCGGAACTAGCACAGATACGCAGTATTTT. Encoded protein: CASSFRTSGTSTDTQYF.

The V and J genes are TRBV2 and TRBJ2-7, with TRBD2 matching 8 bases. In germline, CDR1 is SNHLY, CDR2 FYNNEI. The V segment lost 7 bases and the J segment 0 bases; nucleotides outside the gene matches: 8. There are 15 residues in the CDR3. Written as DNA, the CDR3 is TGTGCCAGCACCTATGAGCGGGGGAGCTCCTACGAGCAGTACTTC. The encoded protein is CASTYERGSSYEQYF. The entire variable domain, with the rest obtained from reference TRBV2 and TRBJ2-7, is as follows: EPEVTQTPSHQVTQMGQEVILRCVPISNHLYFYWYRQILGQKVEFLVSFYNNEISEKSEIFDDQFSVERPDGSNFTLKIRSTKLEDSAMYFCASTYERGSSYEQYFGPGTRLTVT.

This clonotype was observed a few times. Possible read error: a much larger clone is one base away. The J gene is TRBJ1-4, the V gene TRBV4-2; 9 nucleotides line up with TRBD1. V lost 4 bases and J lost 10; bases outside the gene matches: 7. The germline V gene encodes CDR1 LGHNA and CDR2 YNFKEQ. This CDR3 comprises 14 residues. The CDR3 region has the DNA TGTGCCAGCAGCCTACGGGACAGGGACGCAAAACTGTTTTTT. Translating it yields CASSLRDRDAKLFF.

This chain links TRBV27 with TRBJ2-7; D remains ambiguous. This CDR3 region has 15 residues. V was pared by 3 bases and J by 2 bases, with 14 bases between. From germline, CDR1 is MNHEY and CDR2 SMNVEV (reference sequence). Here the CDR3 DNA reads TGTGCCAGCAGTTTTAACGGAATCCCTGCCTACGAGCAGTACTTC. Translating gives CASSFNGIPAYEQYF.

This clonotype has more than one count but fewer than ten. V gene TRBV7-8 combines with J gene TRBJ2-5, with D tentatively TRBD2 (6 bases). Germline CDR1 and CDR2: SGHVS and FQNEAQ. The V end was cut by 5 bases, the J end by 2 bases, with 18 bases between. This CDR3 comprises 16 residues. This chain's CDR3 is CASSRGTGPLQETQYF. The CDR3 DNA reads TGTGCCAGCAGCCGGGGGACGGGACCTTTACAAGAGACCCAGTACTTC. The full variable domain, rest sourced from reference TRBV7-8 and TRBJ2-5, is GAGVSQSPRYKVAKRGQDVALRCDPISGHVSLFWYQQALGQGPEFLTYFQNEAQLDKSGLPSDRFFAERPEGSVSTLKIQRTQQEDSAVYLCASSRGTGPLQETQYFGPGTRLLVL.

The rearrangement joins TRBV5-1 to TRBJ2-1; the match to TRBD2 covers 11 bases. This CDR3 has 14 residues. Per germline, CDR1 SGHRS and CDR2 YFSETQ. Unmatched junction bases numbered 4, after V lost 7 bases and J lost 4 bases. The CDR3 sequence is CASGTSGEYNEQFF. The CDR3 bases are TGCGCCAGCGGGACTAGCGGAGAATACAATGAGCAGTTCTTC.

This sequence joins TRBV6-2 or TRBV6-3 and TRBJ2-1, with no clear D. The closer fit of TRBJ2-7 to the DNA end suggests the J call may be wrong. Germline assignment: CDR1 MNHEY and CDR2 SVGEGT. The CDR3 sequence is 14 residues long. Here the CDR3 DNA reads TGTGCCAGCAGTCGGACGAGCTCCTACAATGAGCAGTACTTC. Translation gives CASSRTSSYNEQYF.

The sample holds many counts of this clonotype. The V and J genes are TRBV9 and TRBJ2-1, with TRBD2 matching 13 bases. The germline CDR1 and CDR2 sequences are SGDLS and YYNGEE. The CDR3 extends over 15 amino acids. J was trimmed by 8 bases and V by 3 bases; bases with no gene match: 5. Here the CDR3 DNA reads TGTGCCAGCAGCGATAGAACTAGCGGGAGGGATGAGCAGTTCTTC. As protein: CASSDRTSGRDEQFF.

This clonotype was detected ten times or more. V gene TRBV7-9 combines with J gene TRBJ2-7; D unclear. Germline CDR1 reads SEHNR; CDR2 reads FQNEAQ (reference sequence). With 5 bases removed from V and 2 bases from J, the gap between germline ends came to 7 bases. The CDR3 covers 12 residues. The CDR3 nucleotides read TGTGCCAGCAGCCCCCGCCCCTACGAGCAGTACTTC. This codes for CASSPRPYEQYF.

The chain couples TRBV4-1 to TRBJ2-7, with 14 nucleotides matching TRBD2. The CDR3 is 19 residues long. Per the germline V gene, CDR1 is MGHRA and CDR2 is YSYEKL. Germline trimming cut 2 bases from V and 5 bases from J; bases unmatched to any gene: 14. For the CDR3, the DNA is TGCGCCAGCAGCCAACTTATGACTAGCGGGGGGGCGGTTCGCCACGAGCAGTACTTC. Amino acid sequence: CASSQLMTSGGAVRHEQYF.

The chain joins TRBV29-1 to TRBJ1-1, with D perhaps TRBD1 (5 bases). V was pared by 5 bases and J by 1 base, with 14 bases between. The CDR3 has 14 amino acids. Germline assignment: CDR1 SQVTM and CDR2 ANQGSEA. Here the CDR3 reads CSVRGLRGNTEAFF. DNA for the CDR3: TGCAGCGTTCGGGGTCTAAGGGGGAACACTGAAGCTTTCTTT.